This passage covers 27 T cell receptor beta chains from one sample sequenced in a study of T-cell memory formation after mild COVID-19 (dated by TCRdb to the early 2020s). Libraries were built with 5' RACE. The instrument was an Illumina NovaSeq 6000. In TCRdb, the public reads were trimmed at Q25 with fastp and aligned with MiXCR, with productive beta chains retained. Entries that share a CDR3 protein sequence are merged under the most common genes and DNA. Present in this sample are around 340,000 distinct CDR3 sequences, approximately 15% of which were seen just once. The top ten hold roughly a fifth of the sample. The sample consisted of PBMCs or a T cell subset sorted from them (not recorded which). All receptors come from a man in his late teens or twenties who had mild COVID-19 (a few samples of this study predate the infection). The sample titles of this study are shuffled in the database, so cell type and time point are left out; the donor was told from shared clones.

The J gene is TRBJ2-2, the V gene TRBV28; 9 positions match TRBD2. CDR1 is MDHEN, CDR2 SYDVKM, per germline. The V segment lost 5 bases and the J segment 5 bases; nucleotides outside the gene matches: 6. The CDR3 is 15 residues long. CDR3 bases: TGTGCCAGCAGTGGCGGGGGGGCCGGAACCGGGGAGCTGTTTTTT. This codes for CASSGGGAGTGELFF.

This clonotype was detected only a few times. J is TRBJ2-3 and V is TRBV4-2; D is undetermined. CDR1 and CDR2 from the germline V gene are LGHNA and YNFKEQ. Trimming took off 2 bases at V and 5 bases at J, with 8 bases between the two ends. The CDR3 spans 13 residues. The CDR3 DNA reads as TGTGCCAGCAGCCAACCTGACCAAGATACGCAGTATTTT. Its translation is CASSQPDQDTQYF.

This chain uses TRBV20-1 with TRBJ1-1; 7 bases fit TRBD1. Unmatched junction bases numbered 9, after V lost 6 bases and J lost 2 bases. CDR3 length: 14 residues. The germline gives CDR1 DFQATT, CDR2 SNEGSKA (reference sequence). The CDR3 protein is CSAPLTGLNTEAFF. The DNA of the CDR3 is TGCAGTGCGCCCCTGACAGGGCTAAACACTGAAGCTTTCTTT.

The rearrangement joins TRBV28 to TRBJ2-5, with a tentative D call TRBD1 (6 bases). This CDR3 spans 13 amino acids. Germline V gene data show CDR1 as MDHEN and CDR2 as SYDVKM. The germline V and J ends were trimmed by 3 bases and 6 bases, with 11 bases remaining between them. The CDR3 nucleotides are TGTGCCAGCAGTTTTGAGGGGGAGAAGACCCAGTACTTC. Amino acids: CASSFEGEKTQYF. The full variable domain, completed using reference TRBV28 and TRBJ2-5, is DVKVTQSSRYLVKRTGEKVFLECVQDMDHENMFWYRQDPGLGLRLIYFSYDVKMKEKGDIPEGYSVSREKKERFSLILESASTNQTSMYLCASSFEGEKTQYFGPGTRLLVL.

The sample holds a few counts of this clonotype. The chain couples TRBV23-1 to TRBJ2-1; 7 bases line up with TRBD1. TRBV23-1 is an open reading frame whose function is uncertain. The CDR3 has 21 amino acids. With V trimmed by 7 bases and J by 6 bases, 30 bases remained unmatched. CDR3 sequence reads: CASTPGTALGVLLFRFNEQFF. Here the CDR3 DNA reads TGCGCCAGCACTCCTGGGACAGCTCTTGGCGTACTTTTATTCAGGTTCAATGAGCAGTTCTTC.

J is TRBJ2-2 and V is TRBV20-1; D ambiguous. The germline V gene encodes CDR1 DFQATT and CDR2 SNEGSKA (reference sequence). Trimming stripped 0 bases from V and 6 bases from J, with 14 bases between. This CDR3 has 15 residues. Here the CDR3 DNA reads TGCAGTGCTAGAGATCGGGCTTCAGGTGCCGGGGAGCTGTTTTTT. Amino acids: CSARDRASGAGELFF.

This clonotype has just a few counts. The V and J genes are TRBV7-9 and TRBJ1-1; D unclear. V was pared by 5 bases and J by 0 bases, with 7 bases between. The CDR3 extends over 13 amino acids. Looked up from germline, CDR1 is SEHNR and CDR2 is FQNEAQ (reference sequence). The CDR3 loop reads CASSPVLNTEAFF. CDR3 sequence (DNA): TGTGCCAGCAGCCCCGTCCTGAACACTGAAGCTTTCTTT.

The sample holds a few counts of this clonotype. The chain joins TRBV30 to TRBJ1-6, with D tentatively TRBD1 (6 bases). Per the germline V gene, CDR1 is GTSNPN and CDR2 is SVGIG (reference sequence). Trimming pared 2 bases from V and 7 bases from J, leaving 18 bases between. CDR3 length: 16 amino acids. In DNA form, the CDR3 reads TGTGCCTGGAGTCAACACCCCGGGACACTAAATTCACCCCTCCACTTT. It codes for CAWSQHPGTLNSPLHF.

The chain employs TRBV7-9 and TRBJ2-5; a weak D match, TRBD1 (6 bases). Germline assignment: CDR1 SEHNR and CDR2 FQNEAQ (reference sequence). The length of the CDR3 is 15 residues. Trimming cost V 1 base and J 2 bases, with 11 bases left between them. CDR3: CASSLEGDGQETQYF. The CDR3 bases are TGTGCCAGCAGCTTAGAGGGGGACGGGCAAGAGACCCAGTACTTC.

This chain links TRBV19 with TRBJ2-3; a weak D match, TRBD2 (6 bases). The CDR3 has 16 amino acids. Trimming left V 4 bases short and J 1 base short, with 15 bases between. Germline V gene lookup returns CDR1 LNHDA and CDR2 SQIVND (reference sequence). In DNA form, the CDR3 reads TGTGCCAGTAGTACAAGTCCTAGCGTGGGCACAGATACGCAGTATTTT. It translates to CASSTSPSVGTDTQYF.

The chain recombines TRBV7-9 with TRBJ1-2; D is uncertain. The CDR3 sequence is 12 residues long. V was shortened by 7 bases and J by 1 base, with 7 bases between the two germline ends. Germline-derived CDR1 and CDR2 are SEHNR and FQNEAQ (reference sequence). The CDR3 DNA reads TGTGCCAGCACCCTAGATAACTATGGCTACACCTTC. The encoded protein is CASTLDNYGYTF.

This clonotype was counted a few times. The V and J genes are TRBV7-9 and TRBJ1-2, with a possible D match to TRBD1 (6 bases). CDR1 is SEHNR, CDR2 FQNEAQ, per germline (reference sequence). Deletions cut 5 bases from V and 4 bases from J, with 17 bases between. CDR3 length: 15 residues. CDR3 region: CASSPNRDPLYGYTF. DNA for the CDR3: TGTGCCAGCAGCCCTAACAGGGACCCCCTCTATGGCTACACCTTC.

The chain is built from TRBV5-1 and TRBJ2-3; D may be TRBD1 or TRBD2 (5 bases each). Between the trimmed V and J ends, which lost 0 bases and 2 bases, there was a span of 13 bases. The CDR3 is made up of 16 amino acids. Germline V gene lookup returns CDR1 SGHRS and CDR2 YFSETQ. The CDR3 reads CASSLGRGDPTDTQYF. The CDR3 DNA reads TGCGCCAGCAGCTTGGGTAGGGGAGACCCCACAGATACGCAGTATTTT.

The V call is TRBV2, the J call TRBJ1-2, with unresolved D. The V and J ends lost 1 base and 1 base respectively, with 16 bases between them. This CDR3 comprises 17 residues. The germline CDR1 and CDR2 sequences are SNHLY and FYNNEI. DNA of the CDR3: TGTGCCAGCAGTGAAGTGGCTCCTACTCGGGGTAACTATGGCTACACCTTC. Translated: CASSEVAPTRGNYGYTF.

The chain combines TRBV7-2 with TRBJ1-1; no clear D. Germline V lookup: CDR1 SGHTA, CDR2 FQGNSA. CDR3 length equals 13 residues. Trimming took 3 bases from V and 1 from J, leaving 6 bases between them. For the CDR3, the DNA is TGTGCCAGCAGCTTCCGACAGAACACTGAAGCTTTCTTT. Translated: CASSFRQNTEAFF.

This clonotype was observed at least ten times. This chain uses TRBV4-3 with TRBJ2-5; D might be TRBD1 (7 bases). The V gene lost 0 bases and the J gene lost 5 bases, with 19 bases spanning the gap. The germline CDR1 and CDR2 sequences are LGHNA and YSLEER. The CDR3 covers 17 residues. CDR3 bases: TGCGCCAGCAGCCAAGACCGGAGGGGGCCGGTAGGGGAGACCCAGTACTTC. Translated: CASSQDRRGPVGETQYF.

The chain couples TRBV20-1 to TRBJ1-2, with D perhaps matching TRBD1 (5 bases). CDR3 length: 12 amino acids. V was pared by 2 bases and J by 4 bases, with 8 bases between. Looked up from germline, CDR1 is DFQATT and CDR2 is SNEGSKA (reference sequence). The CDR3 DNA reads as TGCAGTGCTAGAAGGGGAACCTATGGCTACACCTTC. Its translation: CSARRGTYGYTF.

The rearrangement joins TRBV30 to TRBJ2-1, with D unresolved. There are 12 residues in the CDR3. Trimming stripped 0 bases from V and 8 bases from J, with 8 bases between. Germline assignment: CDR1 GTSNPN and CDR2 SVGIG (reference sequence). The CDR3 DNA sequence: TGTGCCTGGAGTGTACAAGGTCATGAGCAGTTCTTC. This sequence encodes CAWSVQGHEQFF.

As for this clonotype: An end of the junction does not agree with germline; a read error may underlie this. The CDR3 loop reads CGSRKSSTDTQYF. The CDR3 nucleotides read TGTGGCAGCCGGAAGTCTAGCACAGATACGCAGTATTTT. This rearrangement joins TRBV2 to TRBJ2-3; D call uncertain. From germline, CDR1 is SNHLY and CDR2 FYNNEI. This CDR3 comprises 13 residues.

This clonotype was counted a few times. This chain joins TRBV20-1 and TRBJ1-2; maybe TRBD1 (6 bases). V lost 1 base to trimming and J lost 8 bases, with 14 bases between them. CDR3 size: 13 residues. Germline CDR1 DFQATT, CDR2 SNEGSKA (reference sequence). CDR3 coding DNA: TGCAGTGCTAGAGCCGGGGGCTATTTCGGCTACACCTTC. This encodes CSARAGGYFGYTF.

The rearrangement joins TRBV4-1 to TRBJ2-7, with D tentatively TRBD2 (5 bases). The CDR3 extends over 12 amino acids. Trimming shortened V by 1 base and J by 6 bases, and 7 bases separated the two germline ends. Germline CDR1 is MGHRA and CDR2 is YSYEKL. In DNA, the CDR3 is TGCGCCAGCAGCCAAGCCGGAGGCGAGCAGTACGTC. It encodes CASSQAGGEQYV.

This clonotype was seen a few times. The CDR3 DNA reads as TGTGCCAGCTCATCGGACAGTGAAGCTTTCTTT. As protein: CASSSDSEAFF. V gene TRBV18 combines with J gene TRBJ1-1, with D perhaps TRBD1 (6 bases). CDR1 is KGHSH and CDR2 is LQKENI in the germline V gene. Trimming removed 5 bases at V and 7 bases at J, with 8 bases between. CDR3 length: 11 residues.

The chain recombines TRBV10-3 with TRBJ2-1; D is undetermined. V shed 3 bases and J shed 2 bases, with 5 bases lying between them. Germline V CDR1 and CDR2: ENHRY, SYGVKD. This CDR3 is built from 13 residues. The CDR3 DNA is TGTGCCATCAGTGAAGTACCCTACAATGAGCAGTTCTTC. Its translation: CAISEVPYNEQFF.

This clonotype was seen only a few times. V usage is TRBV7-6 and J usage is TRBJ1-1; D gene unclear. Per the germline V gene, CDR1 is SGHVS and CDR2 is FNYEAQ. CDR3 size: 13 residues. V was cut by 5 bases and J by 8 bases, with 15 bases left in between. Written as DNA, the CDR3 is TGTGCCAGCAGCCCCCAAGCTTCCTTAGAAGCTTTCTTT. It is translated as CASSPQASLEAFF.

The chain combines TRBV5-1 with TRBJ2-5, with D tentatively TRBD1 or TRBD2 (5 bases each). This CDR3 contains 13 residues. The V end was cut by 4 bases, the J end by 5 bases, with 12 bases between. The germline V gene has CDR1 SGHRS and CDR2 YFSETQ. Here the CDR3 DNA reads TGCGCCAGCAGCCCGGACGAGGGGGAGACCCAGTACTTC. Protein sequence: CASSPDEGETQYF.

CDR3 coding DNA: TGCAGTGCCCACAGGAACCCGGACCAAGAGACCCAGTACTTC. It yields the protein CSAHRNPDQETQYF. The chain carries TRBV20-1 and TRBJ2-5; D might be TRBD1 (5 bases). V was shortened by 6 bases and J by 0 bases, with 14 bases between the two germline ends. CDR1 is DFQATT and CDR2 is SNEGSKA in the germline V gene (reference sequence). The CDR3 contains 14 residues.

This clonotype has ten or more counts. The chain uses TRBV4-3 and TRBJ1-1, with TRBD1 matching over 10 bases. V was pared by 0 bases and J by 4 bases, with 8 bases of the junction left unmatched. CDR3 size: 17 residues. Germline CDR1 LGHNA, CDR2 YSLEER. CDR3 amino acids: CASSQETGGHVGTEAFF. CDR3 DNA: TGCGCCAGCAGCCAAGAGACAGGGGGCCATGTTGGCACTGAAGCTTTCTTT.